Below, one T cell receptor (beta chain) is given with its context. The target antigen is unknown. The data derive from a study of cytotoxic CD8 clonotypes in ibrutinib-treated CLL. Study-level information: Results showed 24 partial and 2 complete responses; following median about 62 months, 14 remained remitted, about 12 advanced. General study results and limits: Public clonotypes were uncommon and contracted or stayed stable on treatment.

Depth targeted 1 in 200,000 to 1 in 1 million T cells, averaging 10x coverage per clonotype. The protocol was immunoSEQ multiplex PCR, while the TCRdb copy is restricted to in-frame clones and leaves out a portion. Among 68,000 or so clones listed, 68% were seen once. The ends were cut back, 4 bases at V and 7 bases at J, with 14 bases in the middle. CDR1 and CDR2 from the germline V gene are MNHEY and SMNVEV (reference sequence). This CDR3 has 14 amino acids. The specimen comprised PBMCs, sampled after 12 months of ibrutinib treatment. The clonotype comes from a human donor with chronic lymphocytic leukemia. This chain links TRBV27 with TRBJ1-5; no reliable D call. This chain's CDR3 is CASSSGNRGQPQHF. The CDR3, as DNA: TGTGCCAGCAGTTCGGGGAATCGGGGACAGCCCCAGCATTTT.